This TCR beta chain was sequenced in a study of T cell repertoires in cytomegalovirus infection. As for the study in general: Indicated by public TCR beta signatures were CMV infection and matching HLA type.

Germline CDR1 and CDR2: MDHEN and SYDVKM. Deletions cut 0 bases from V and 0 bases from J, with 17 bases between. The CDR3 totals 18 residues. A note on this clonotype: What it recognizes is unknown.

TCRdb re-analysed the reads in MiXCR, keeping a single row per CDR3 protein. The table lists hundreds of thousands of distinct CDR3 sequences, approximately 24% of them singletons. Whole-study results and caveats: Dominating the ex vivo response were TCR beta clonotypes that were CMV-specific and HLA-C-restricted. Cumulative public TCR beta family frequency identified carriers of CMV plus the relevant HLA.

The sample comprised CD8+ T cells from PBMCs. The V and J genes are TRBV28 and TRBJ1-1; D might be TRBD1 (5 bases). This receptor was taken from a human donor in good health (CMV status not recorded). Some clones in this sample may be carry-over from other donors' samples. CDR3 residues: CASSLWGTTGTVNTEAFF. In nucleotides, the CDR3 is TGTGCCAGCAGTTTATGGGGGACCACCGGGACCGTGAACACTGAAGCTTTCTTT.